The entry below gives a single T cell receptor (beta chain) sequence along with its context. Clones were read by immunoSEQ multiplex PCR, and TCRdb kept only the in-frame ones, dropping some. The repertoire holds some 70,000 clones, with about nine tenths as singletons. The data originate from a study of OX40 agonist ivuxolimab in advanced cancers. For the study at large: Ivuxolimab, which patients received intravenously every 2 weeks, was dosed at 0.01 to 10 mg/kg.

The specimen was CD4+ or CD8+ T cells sorted from blood, collected in a trial of the OX40 agonist ivuxolimab. The sequence was collected from an adult with an advanced solid tumor such as melanoma, head and neck, liver or kidney cancer.

In DNA, the CDR3 is TGTGCCAGCGCGGGGCACATTAATGAAAAACTGTTTTTT. Translated: CASAGHINEKLFF. The rearrangement joins TRBV28 to TRBJ1-4; D is possibly TRBD1 (5 bases). There are 13 residues in the CDR3. Germline V lookup: CDR1 MDHEN, CDR2 SYDVKM. V lost 8 bases, J lost 4 bases, and 11 bases lay in between.